The 28 T cell receptor beta chains listed next were all sequenced from one sample in a study of neoadjuvant anti-PD-1 for oral cavity cancer. Some clones are missing from TCRdb's copy, which holds only in-frame ones; the method was immunoSEQ multiplex PCR. This sample has over 9,500 clones; over 65% occur once, and the top ten carry around 4%. Stated time point: after neoadjuvant nivolumab, at surgical resection. This material consisted of PBMCs, taken after nivolumab (anti-PD-1) treatment. Receptors were obtained from a person aged 40 to 85 with oral cavity squamous cell carcinoma.

Of note for this clone: Germline and junction disagree at one end, which may indicate a read error. The chain is built from TRBV7-6 and TRBJ1-6, with D maybe TRBD1 (6 bases). CDR1 and CDR2 (germline): SGHVS, FNYEAQ. This CDR3 region has 16 residues. The CDR3 coding sequence is TGTGCCAGCAGCCCCCAAGGGGGGGCCTATAATTCACCCCTCTACTTT. Protein: CASSPQGGAYNSPLYF.

This clone was counted between two and nine times. V and J are TRBV6-5 and TRBJ1-2; 9 positions match TRBD1. Trimming at V came to 6 bases and at J to 7 bases, leaving 9 bases not matched to a gene. The germline CDR1 and CDR2 sequences are MNHEY and SVGAGI. This CDR3 is 14 amino acids long. CDR3: CASRPTGGGFGYTF. CDR3 DNA sequence: TGTGCCAGCAGACCCACAGGGGGCGGGTTTGGCTACACCTTC.

The V call is TRBV27, the J call TRBJ1-5; D might be TRBD1 (5 bases). The CDR3 totals 17 residues. Germline-derived CDR1 and CDR2 are MNHEY and SMNVEV (reference sequence). Trimming pared 5 bases from V and 0 bases from J, leaving 17 bases between. The CDR3 reads CASSASPGRNSNQPQHF. In DNA form, the CDR3 reads TGTGCCAGCAGTGCCTCCCCGGGACGGAATAGCAATCAGCCCCAGCATTTT.

This clone has a single count. The chain couples TRBV5-5 to TRBJ1-5; D ambiguous. V was cut by 1 base and J by 0 bases, with 8 bases left in between. Germline V gene data show CDR1 as SGHKS and CDR2 as YYEKEE (reference sequence). This CDR3 has 15 amino acids. DNA of the CDR3: TGTGCCAGCAGCTTGACACGGTTTAGCAATCAGCCCCAGCATTTT. Translating gives CASSLTRFSNQPQHF.

J is TRBJ2-2 and V is TRBV2; D is undetermined. The germline V gene encodes CDR1 SNHLY and CDR2 FYNNEI. V was cut by 6 bases and J by 6 bases, with 8 bases left in between. CDR3 length equals 12 residues. The CDR3 sequence: CASSTLAGELFF. The CDR3 nucleotides read TGTGCCAGCAGCACCTTAGCCGGGGAGCTGTTTTTT.

V usage is TRBV10-3 and J usage is TRBJ1-3; D gene unclear. V was pared by 1 base and J by 2 bases, with 6 bases between. The CDR3 length is 14 residues. In germline, CDR1 is ENHRY, CDR2 SYGVKD. The CDR3 spells CAISEFGAGNTIYF. For the CDR3, the DNA is TGTGCCATCAGTGAGTTTGGGGCTGGAAACACCATATATTTT.

The J gene is TRBJ1-1, the V gene TRBV6-5; a possible D gene is TRBD1 (5 bases). The V end lost 0 bases, the J end lost 7 bases, and 18 bases lay between the germline ends. The CDR3 extends over 16 amino acids. Germline V lookup: CDR1 MNHEY, CDR2 SVGAGI. CDR3 region: CASSYSAASGQHEAFF. The CDR3 DNA sequence: TGTGCCAGCAGTTACTCGGCGGCCTCAGGGCAGCATGAAGCTTTCTTT.

The V call is TRBV2, the J call TRBJ2-5, with 9 bases matching TRBD2. J lost 11 bases, V lost 7 bases, and 17 bases had no gene match. The CDR3 is 15 amino acids. The germline CDR1 and CDR2 sequences are SNHLY and FYNNEI. This CDR3 reads CASIGLTSGVGGQYF. As DNA, the CDR3 is TGTGCCAGCATTGGGTTGACTAGCGGCGTCGGGGGGCAGTACTTC.

The chain has TRBV7-2 and TRBJ2-3; tentatively, D is TRBD1 (5 bases). This CDR3 is 12 amino acids long. V lost 6 bases and J lost 6, with 10 bases in between. The germline V gene has CDR1 SGHTA and CDR2 FQGNSA. Here the CDR3 DNA reads TGTGCCAGCAGGGGATCAGGGGATACGCAGTATTTT. Its protein is CASRGSGDTQYF. The full variable domain, with the rest looked up from reference TRBV7-2 and TRBJ2-3, is GAGVSQSPSNKVTEKGKDVELRCDPISGHTALYWYRQSLGQGLEFLIYFQGNSAPDKSGLPSDRFSAERTGGSVSTLTIQRTQQEDSAVYLCASRGSGDTQYFGPGTRLTVL.

This sequence joins TRBV5-6 and TRBJ2-5, with 11 nucleotides matching TRBD2. The junction had 2 bases not matched to a gene; V was cut back by 0 bases and J by 1 base. CDR1 and CDR2 from the germline V gene are SGHDT and YYEEEE. The CDR3 runs to 16 residues. CDR3 in amino acids: CASSLETSGSQETQYF. DNA for the CDR3: TGTGCCAGCAGCTTGGAAACTAGCGGGAGCCAAGAGACCCAGTACTTC.

The chain carries TRBV5-1 and TRBJ2-7; D call uncertain. The CDR3 covers 15 residues. The germline V gene encodes CDR1 SGHRS and CDR2 YFSETQ. V was clipped by 4 bases and J by 1 base, with 15 bases between them. The CDR3: CASSALDTVSYEQYF. As DNA, the CDR3 is TGCGCCAGCAGCGCCCTCGACACGGTATCCTACGAGCAGTACTTC.

V gene TRBV5-1 combines with J gene TRBJ2-2; 7 bases map to TRBD2. Looked up from germline, CDR1 is SGHRS and CDR2 is YFSETQ. CDR3 size: 13 residues. V gave up 3 bases and J gave up 7 bases; unmatched junction bases: 3. As DNA, the CDR3 is TGCGCCAGCAGCTCCCCGGGGGGCGGGGAGCTGTTTTTT. It encodes CASSSPGGGELFF.

The gene calls are TRBV29-1 and TRBJ1-5; no clear D gene. The V gene's germline CDR1 is SQVTM and CDR2 ANQGSEA. V dropped 5 bases and J dropped 4 bases, with 12 bases sitting between them. This CDR3 is 13 amino acids long. The CDR3 sequence: CSVRAGGNQPQHF. The CDR3 region has the DNA TGCAGCGTTCGGGCCGGAGGAAATCAGCCCCAGCATTTT.

This clone turned up a few times. The gene calls are TRBV18 and TRBJ1-6; 8 bases are a match to TRBD1. Trimming took 0 bases from V and 3 from J; bases not matched to a gene: 1. The V gene's germline CDR1 is KGHSH and CDR2 LQKENI. The CDR3 has 16 amino acids. In nucleotides, the CDR3 is TGTGCCAGCTCACCACCGGGACAGGTCTATAATTCACCCCTCCACTTT. It encodes CASSPPGQVYNSPLHF.

The J gene is TRBJ1-2, the V gene TRBV10-2; D remains unclear. CDR1 WSHSY and CDR2 SAAADI come from the germline V gene. The V and J ends lost 3 bases and 1 base respectively, with 6 bases between them. The CDR3 is 13 residues long. The CDR3 sequence: CASSEGNNYGYTF. The CDR3 nucleotides are TGCGCCAGCAGTGAAGGCAATAACTATGGCTACACCTTC.

V is TRBV6-4 and J is TRBJ2-2, with D perhaps matching TRBD1 (6 bases). V was trimmed by 3 bases and J by 4 bases, leaving 12 bases between them. The CDR3 has 15 residues. Germline CDR1 MRHNA, CDR2 SNTAGT. CDR3 in amino acids: CASSEGAEGTGELFF. Written as DNA, the CDR3 is TGTGCCAGCAGTGAGGGGGCAGAAGGCACCGGGGAGCTGTTTTTT.

The genes are TRBV7-9 and TRBJ1-2; 9 bases are shared with TRBD1. The CDR3 covers 16 residues. CDR1 SEHNR and CDR2 FQNEAQ come from the germline V gene (reference sequence). Trimming cost V 0 bases and J 1 base; bases outside gene matches: 3. Here the CDR3 DNA reads TGTGCCAGCAGCTTAGCCACAGGGGGCTTTAACTATGGCTACACCTTC. Amino acid sequence: CASSLATGGFNYGYTF.

The rearrangement links TRBV6-5 to TRBJ1-3; D remains unclear. Trimming pared 0 bases from V and 3 bases from J, leaving 9 bases between. The CDR3 sequence is 15 residues long. CDR1 is MNHEY and CDR2 is SVGAGI in the germline V gene. CDR3 amino acids: CASSYSWGNGNTIYF. DNA of the CDR3: TGTGCCAGCAGTTACTCGTGGGGTAATGGAAACACCATATATTTT.

This chain joins TRBV2 and TRBJ2-2; D assignment may be TRBD1 or TRBD2 (6 bases each). CDR3 size: 15 residues. Deletions cut 3 bases from V and 8 bases from J, with 16 bases between. Germline loops: CDR1 SNHLY, CDR2 FYNNEI. As DNA, the CDR3 is TGTGCCAGCAGTGAGGCCTCGGGGGCGTCGGGGGAGCTGTTTTTT. It codes for CASSEASGASGELFF.

The chain is built from TRBV15 and TRBJ2-1; D is uncertain. CDR3 length: 15 amino acids. V shed 5 bases and J shed 0 bases, with 11 bases lying between them. Germline lookup yields CDR1 LNHNV and CDR2 YYDKDF (reference sequence). CDR3 DNA sequence: TGTGCCACCAGCGGCCCCCGGGTCTCCTACAATGAGCAGTTCTTC. Encoded protein: CATSGPRVSYNEQFF.

J is TRBJ1-1 and V is TRBV7-9; no definite D call. The CDR3 consists of 13 residues. Germline V gives CDR1 SEHNR, CDR2 FQNEAQ (reference sequence). Between the trimmed V and J ends, which lost 4 bases and 7 bases, there was a span of 13 bases. CDR3 residues: CASSYAYMSEAFF. The CDR3 DNA sequence: TGTGCCAGCAGCTACGCTTACATGAGTGAAGCTTTCTTT.

CDR3 nucleotides: TGTGCCAGCAGCTTGATAGGGGGTGGAAACTATGGCTACACCTTC. Its translation is CASSLIGGGNYGYTF. The chain has TRBV5-6 and TRBJ1-2, with a possible D match to TRBD1 (6 bases). The germline V gene encodes CDR1 SGHDT and CDR2 YYEEEE. This CDR3 has 15 amino acids. V dropped 1 base and J dropped 2 bases, with 12 bases sitting between them.

The chain employs TRBV12-5 and TRBJ2-7; TRBD1 matches at 8 bases. Per germline, CDR1 LGHNT and CDR2 FRNRAP. The CDR3 runs 14 residues. The ends lost 5 bases at V and 5 bases at J; junction bases unmatched: 8. This chain's CDR3 is CASGVGQGINEQYF. In DNA, the CDR3 is TGTGCTAGTGGTGTCGGACAGGGAATCAACGAGCAGTACTTC.

This rearrangement joins TRBV11-2 to TRBJ2-5; 14 bases align to TRBD2. CDR1 and CDR2 from the germline V gene are SGHAT and FQNNGV. V trimming: 6 bases; J trimming: 3 bases; junction bases outside the gene matches: 9. The CDR3 sequence is 17 residues long. CDR3 region: CASSLVPGLAGEETQYF. CDR3 in DNA: TGTGCCAGCAGTCTCGTACCGGGACTAGCGGGGGAAGAGACCCAGTACTTC.

The gene calls are TRBV14 and TRBJ2-7; tentatively, D is TRBD1 (6 bases). This CDR3 comprises 16 residues. The germline V gene has CDR1 SGHDN and CDR2 FVKESK. V was clipped by 4 bases and J by 0 bases, with 16 bases between them. The DNA of the CDR3 is TGTGCCAGCAGCCCGTGGGGGCGGTCGAGCTCCTACGAGCAGTACTTC. It translates to CASSPWGRSSSYEQYF.

The V gene is TRBV9, the J gene TRBJ2-5; TRBD2 matches 7 bases. Germline CDR1 is SGDLS and CDR2 is YYNGEE. This CDR3 comprises 16 residues. After removal of 4 bases from V and 4 bases from J, the junction contained 13 bases not matched to a gene. CDR3 residues: CASSPRLRGGVETQYF. The CDR3 DNA is TGTGCCAGCAGCCCGCGTCTAAGGGGAGGGGTAGAGACCCAGTACTTC.

This sequence joins TRBV7-8 and TRBJ1-2; the match to TRBD1 covers 8 bases. CDR3 size: 11 residues. The V gene end was trimmed by 5 bases and the J gene end by 10 bases; junction bases not matched to a gene: 3. CDR1 and CDR2 from the germline V gene are SGHVS and FQNEAQ. CDR3 sequence reads: CASSMGQAYTF. As DNA, the CDR3 is TGTGCCAGCAGCATGGGACAGGCCTACACCTTC.

This chain joins TRBV11-3 and TRBJ2-3, with a tentative D call TRBD2 (6 bases). In germline, CDR1 is SGHNT, CDR2 YENEEA. Trimming stripped 1 base from V and 6 bases from J, with 11 bases between. CDR3 size: 14 residues. For the CDR3, the DNA is TGTGCCAGCAGCTTAGGCGGGGACCTGGATACGCAGTATTTT. This translates into CASSLGGDLDTQYF.